These 28 T cell receptor beta chains were all obtained from the same sample, sequenced in a study of blood T cells in healthy people across ages. The authors ran a second PCR of roughly 6 to 11 cycles using a sample-barcoded 5' primer and a J-beta primer mix. TCRdb re-called the 5' RACE reads with MiXCR, one entry per CDR3 protein. This sample has 700,000 to 850,000 distinct CDR3 sequences, with around 36% found just once. The sample consisted of blood. The receptor source for this set is a man between 18 and 29 years old in good health.

This clonotype was seen a few times. V gene TRBV20-1 combines with J gene TRBJ1-2; D gene uncertain. V was shortened by 0 bases and J by 3 bases, with 11 bases between the two germline ends. Germline V gene data show CDR1 as DFQATT and CDR2 as SNEGSKA (reference sequence). The CDR3 runs 14 residues. CDR3 sequence: CSARDLFGDYGYTF. The CDR3 DNA reads TGCAGTGCTAGAGATTTGTTCGGAGACTATGGCTACACCTTC.

This clonotype was detected a few times. At one of its ends the junction is not consistent with the germline gene, which may arise from a read error. The chain has TRBV9 and TRBJ2-7, with TRBD1 identical over 7 bases. The J call is in doubt because the DNA end fits TRBJ2-5 better. This CDR3 is 15 amino acids long. Looked up from germline, CDR1 is SGDLS and CDR2 is YYNGEE. The CDR3 region has the DNA TGTGCCAGCACCGTAGCTGGGACAGCTGAGGAGACCCAGTACTTC. Protein sequence: CASTVAGTAEETQYF.

The chain uses TRBV20-1 and TRBJ1-2; TRBD1 is a possible D gene (5 bases). Germline-derived CDR1 and CDR2 are DFQATT and SNEGSKA (reference sequence). The CDR3 covers 13 residues. The ends were cut back, 0 bases at V and 6 bases at J, with 11 bases in the middle. CDR3 protein: CSAREQGRDGYTF. The DNA for the CDR3 is TGCAGTGCTAGAGAGCAGGGAAGAGATGGCTACACCTTC.

This clonotype was detected only a few times. The V call is TRBV4-1, the J call TRBJ1-1, with D possibly matching TRBD1 (5 bases). Germline values: CDR1 MGHRA, CDR2 YSYEKL. V lost 0 bases and J 5 bases, leaving 22 bases between the germline ends. This CDR3 contains 18 residues. The CDR3 spells CASSQEGVPLDFGTEAFF. The CDR3 nucleotides read TGCGCCAGCAGCCAAGAGGGGGTACCACTTGACTTCGGGACTGAAGCTTTCTTT.

This clonotype was counted at least ten times. The chain recombines TRBV7-3 with TRBJ2-5, with 9 positions matching TRBD2. The CDR3 covers 17 residues. J lost 6 bases, V lost 2 bases, and 13 bases had no gene match. CDR1 and CDR2 from the germline V gene are SGHTA and FQGTGA. CDR3 in amino acids: CASSLSGGGLASKTQYF. CDR3 bases: TGTGCCAGCAGCTTATCCGGAGGGGGACTAGCTTCGAAGACCCAGTACTTC.

This rearrangement joins TRBV28 to TRBJ2-1; unclear D gene. Trimming took 6 bases from V and 0 from J, leaving 12 bases between them. CDR1 and CDR2 (germline): MDHEN, SYDVKM. This CDR3 contains 15 residues. CDR3 DNA sequence: TGTGCCAGCAGCTACAGCGCTAGCTCCTACAATGAGCAGTTCTTC. Translation: CASSYSASSYNEQFF. The entire variable domain, with the rest obtained from reference TRBV28 and TRBJ2-1, is as follows: DVKVTQSSRYLVKRTGEKVFLECVQDMDHENMFWYRQDPGLGLRLIYFSYDVKMKEKGDIPEGYSVSREKKERFSLILESASTNQTSMYLCASSYSASSYNEQFFGPGTRLTVL.

This chain joins TRBV29-1 and TRBJ2-6, with D possibly matching TRBD2 (6 bases). In germline, CDR1 is SQVTM, CDR2 ANQGSEA. The V end was cut by 5 bases, the J end by 4 bases, with 9 bases between. CDR3 size: 13 residues. CDR3 protein: CSVLAAGANVLTF. The CDR3 DNA reads as TGCAGCGTTTTAGCGGCGGGGGCCAACGTCCTGACTTTC. The complete variable domain, with remaining parts taken from reference TRBV29-1 and TRBJ2-6, reads SAVISQKPSRDICQRGTSLTIQCQVDSQVTMMFWYRQQPGQSLTLIATANQGSEATYESGFVIDKFPISRPNLTFSTLTVSNMSPEDSSIYLCSVLAAGANVLTFGAGSRLTVL.

Notes on this clonotype: The junction does not match germline at one end; this may be a read error. The J gene is TRBJ2-2, the V gene TRBV3-1, with 7 bases matching TRBD2. The CDR3 has 12 amino acids. Germline CDR1 LGHDT, CDR2 YNNKEL (reference sequence). CDR3 DNA: TGTGCCAGCAGCCAAGTGGGAGGGGAACTGTTTTTT. This sequence encodes CASSQVGGELFF.

In regard to this clonotype: It may be a read error: a sequence one base away is much more abundant. The rearrangement links TRBV20-1 to TRBJ2-7; no firm D call. The CDR3 length is 13 residues. The germline gives CDR1 DFQATT, CDR2 SNEGSKA (reference sequence). V dropped 1 base and J dropped 0 bases, with 7 bases sitting between them. Here the CDR3 reads CSARVDRSYEQYF. DNA of the CDR3: TGCAGTGCTAGAGTTGACCGCTCCTACGAGCAGTACTTC.

The chain couples TRBV28 to TRBJ1-5; D is possibly TRBD1 (5 bases). Deletions cut 5 bases from V and 2 bases from J, with 19 bases between. The CDR3 is 17 residues long. Germline V gives CDR1 MDHEN, CDR2 SYDVKM. The CDR3 DNA reads as TGTGCCAGCAGTGCTTGGACTTTACGGGGGGGCAATCAGCCCCAGCATTTT. Encoded protein: CASSAWTLRGGNQPQHF.

Worth noting for this clonotype: This may be a read error, as it is one base from a much larger clone. The chain carries TRBV6-2 or TRBV6-3 and TRBJ2-1; D remains unclear. Germline values: CDR1 MNHEY, CDR2 SVGEGT. The CDR3 has 13 amino acids. With 5 bases removed from V and 10 bases from J, the gap between germline ends came to 15 bases. The CDR3 DNA is TGTGCCAGCAGTGATTCAACGTCCTACGAGCAGTTCTTC. It encodes CASSDSTSYEQFF.

This clonotype was recorded a few times. The rearrangement links TRBV10-3 to TRBJ1-1; a weak D match, TRBD1 (5 bases). V gave up 5 bases and J gave up 2 bases, with 9 bases separating them. This CDR3 contains 13 residues. Germline V gives CDR1 ENHRY, CDR2 SYGVKD. The CDR3 DNA reads as TGTGCCATCAGTAGGGGTCCCAACACTGAAGCTTTCTTT. Protein product: CAISRGPNTEAFF.

The V call is TRBV30, the J call TRBJ2-1; D remains ambiguous. Germline lookup yields CDR1 GTSNPN and CDR2 SVGIG (reference sequence). V was pared by 3 bases and J by 4 bases, with 7 bases between. This CDR3 has 12 amino acids. As DNA, the CDR3 is TGTGCCTGGAGAGGCGATTACAATGAGCAGTTCTTC. Translation: CAWRGDYNEQFF.

The chain joins TRBV7-6 to TRBJ2-1; D gene uncertain. The CDR3 covers 16 residues. Trimming shortened V by 0 bases and J by 0 bases, and 9 bases separated the two germline ends. Germline CDR1 SGHVS, CDR2 FNYEAQ. The CDR3 sequence: CASSLAVKGSYNEQFF. In DNA form, the CDR3 reads TGTGCCAGCAGCTTAGCAGTAAAGGGCTCCTACAATGAGCAGTTCTTC.

The sample holds a few counts of this clonotype. The chain recombines TRBV14 with TRBJ1-1; 7 bases agree with TRBD1. Germline CDR1 reads SGHDN; CDR2 reads FVKESK. The V and J ends lost 4 bases and 11 bases, in that order; junction bases with no gene match: 10. CDR3 size: 13 residues. CDR3 nucleotide sequence: TGTGCCAGCAGCCCGACAGGGTTCGTGAGGGCTTTCTTT. Protein product: CASSPTGFVRAFF.

V usage is TRBV7-9 and J usage is TRBJ1-2; no firm D call. The CDR3 contains 18 residues. The germline V gene encodes CDR1 SEHNR and CDR2 FQNEAQ (reference sequence). Trimming pared 7 bases from V and 7 bases from J, leaving 31 bases between. The CDR3 DNA reads as TGTGCCAGCACCTCAGTTATGGAGTGGGTGCTAGGATCTCGTGGCTACACCTTC. This codes for CASTSVMEWVLGSRGYTF.

The sample holds many counts of this clonotype. This chain joins TRBV4-1 and TRBJ1-4; D is ambiguous. Germline V lookup: CDR1 MGHRA, CDR2 YSYEKL. This CDR3 region has 13 residues. V dropped 2 bases and J dropped 8 bases, with 9 bases sitting between them. The CDR3 sequence is CASSQNAGEKLFF. CDR3 DNA: TGCGCCAGCAGCCAAAATGCAGGAGAAAAACTGTTTTTT.

This clonotype was picked up a small number of times. The chain links TRBV7-2 to TRBJ2-1, with D possibly matching TRBD1 (6 bases). The V and J ends lost 2 bases and 1 base respectively, with 15 bases between them. Per the germline V gene, CDR1 is SGHTA and CDR2 is FQGNSA. The CDR3 is 17 amino acids. The CDR3 nucleotides read TGTGCCAGCAGCTTAACAGGGCCCCTCTTATCCTACAATGAGCAGTTCTTC. It yields the protein CASSLTGPLLSYNEQFF.

The genes are TRBV20-1 and TRBJ1-5; D is unclear. This CDR3 region has 14 residues. Germline values: CDR1 DFQATT, CDR2 SNEGSKA (reference sequence). V was clipped by 2 bases and J by 7 bases, with 15 bases between them. CDR3 in amino acids: CSARRGNVVQPQHF. CDR3 coding DNA: TGCAGTGCTAGACGGGGTAATGTGGTGCAGCCCCAGCATTTT.

This clonotype turned up a few times. J is TRBJ1-4 and V is TRBV7-6, with 9 bases matching TRBD1. Germline loops: CDR1 SGHVS, CDR2 FNYEAQ. This CDR3 region has 19 residues. Germline trimming cut 9 bases from V and 8 bases from J; bases unmatched to any gene: 25. The CDR3 DNA follows: TGTGCCAGGAATCGCGTCCGGGACAGGGTCTCCCCCGTTGCCGAAAAACTGTTTTTT. The encoded protein is CARNRVRDRVSPVAEKLFF. Full variable domain (outside the CDR3, taken from reference TRBV7-6 and TRBJ1-4): GAGVSQSPRYKVTKRGQDVALRCDPISGHVSLYWYRQALGQGPEFLTYFNYEAQQDKSGLPNDRFSAERPEGSISTLTIQRTEQRDSAMYRCARNRVRDRVSPVAEKLFFGSGTQLSVL.

This clonotype turned up a few times. The rearrangement links TRBV12-3 or TRBV12-4 to TRBJ2-1, with unresolved D. V lost 6 bases to trimming and J lost 13 bases, with 19 bases between them. CDR3 length: 13 amino acids. The CDR3 nucleotides are TGTGCCAGCAGGAATACGGCACTGGAGACCCAGTTCTTC. It encodes CASRNTALETQFF.

In this sample, this clonotype turned up many times. The V call is TRBV29-1, the J call TRBJ2-1; D is unresolved. CDR3 length: 16 residues. CDR1 and CDR2 (germline): SQVTM, ANQGSEA. The V gene lost 8 bases and the J gene lost 7 bases, with 27 bases spanning the gap. Here the CDR3 DNA reads TGCAGCATCGATGGAGCTGGGGAAATTGCGCAAAATGAGCAGTTCTTC. It translates to CSIDGAGEIAQNEQFF.

This clonotype was observed a single time. The V call is TRBV7-2, the J call TRBJ1-6, with D unclear. Germline lookup yields CDR1 SGHTA and CDR2 FQGNSA. V lost 4 bases to trimming and J lost 18 bases, with 16 bases between them. The CDR3 extends over 12 amino acids. The CDR3 spells CASSSTRSAPHF. The CDR3 nucleotides are TGTGCCAGCAGCTCCACACGCTCAGCCCCCCACTTT. The whole variable domain, remainder taken from reference TRBV7-2 and TRBJ1-6, is GAGVSQSPSNKVTEKGKDVELRCDPISGHTALYWYRQSLGQGLEFLIYFQGNSAPDKSGLPSDRFSAERTGGSVSTLTIQRTQQEDSAVYLCASSSTRSAPHFGNGTRLTVT.

This clonotype turned up a few times. This chain's CDR3 is CAWSQGTVSTDTQYF. Written as DNA, the CDR3 is TGTGCCTGGAGTCAAGGGACAGTTAGCACAGATACGCAGTATTTT. This chain links TRBV30 with TRBJ2-3; 7 positions match TRBD1. Unmatched junction bases numbered 5, after V lost 2 bases and J lost 0 bases. CDR1 is GTSNPN, CDR2 SVGIG, per germline (reference sequence). This CDR3 region has 15 residues. Variable domain in full (rest from reference TRBV30 and TRBJ2-3): SQTIHQWPATLVQPVGSPLSLECTVEGTSNPNLYWYRQAAGRGLQLLFYSVGIGQISSEVPQNLSASRPQDRQFILSSKKLLLSDSGFYLCAWSQGTVSTDTQYFGPGTRLTVL.

The V gene is TRBV4-3, the J gene TRBJ1-2; D is uncertain. The CDR3 sequence is 16 residues long. Trimming took 8 bases from V and 1 from J, leaving 20 bases between them. Germline V CDR1 and CDR2: LGHNA, YSLEER. The CDR3 bases are TGCGCCAGCCGACCCTCAACGAGCAGCGGTAACTATGGCTACACCTTC. Translated, it gives CASRPSTSSGNYGYTF.

This clonotype was counted at least ten times. The chain recombines TRBV7-2 with TRBJ2-3; TRBD2 is a possible D gene (5 bases). The V gene's germline CDR1 is SGHTA and CDR2 FQGNSA. The CDR3 totals 16 residues. V lost 1 base to trimming and J lost 1 base, with 12 bases between them. The CDR3 protein is CASSLGPAAGTDTQYF. In DNA, the CDR3 is TGTGCCAGCAGCTTAGGTCCAGCGGCAGGCACAGATACGCAGTATTTT.

On this clonotype: This may come from a read error, since a much larger clone is one base off. The gene calls are TRBV12-3 or TRBV12-4 and TRBJ2-3, with D unresolved. The CDR3 extends over 13 amino acids. The CDR3 sequence: CASSTTNSDMQYF. The CDR3, as DNA: TGTGCCAGCAGTACAACAAATTCAGATATGCAGTATTTT.

The rearrangement links TRBV5-1 to TRBJ1-1, with a weak D call TRBD1 (5 bases). The CDR3 covers 13 residues. Between the trimmed V and J ends, which lost 4 bases and 8 bases, there was a span of 15 bases. Germline V CDR1 and CDR2: SGHRS, YFSETQ. DNA for the CDR3: TGCGCCAGCAGCGCGACCGGGGCCCTGGAAGCTTTCTTT. Residues: CASSATGALEAFF.